This T cell receptor beta chain was captured in a study of OX40 agonist ivuxolimab in advanced cancers. This CDR3 region has 14 residues. Germline loops: CDR1 SGHRS, CDR2 YFSETQ. Trimming pared 0 bases from V and 4 bases from J, leaving 10 bases between. The protocol was immunoSEQ multiplex PCR, while the TCRdb copy is restricted to in-frame clones and leaves out a portion. The data contain tens of thousands of clones, about 85% of them singletons. The clonotype originates from an adult with an advanced solid tumor such as melanoma, head and neck, liver or kidney cancer. The rearrangement joins TRBV5-1 to TRBJ2-5; D is perhaps TRBD2 (5 bases). The sample in question was CD4+ or CD8+ T cells sorted from blood, obtained in a trial of the OX40 agonist ivuxolimab. CDR3 amino acids: CASSLGSGSETQYF. In DNA form, the CDR3 reads TGCGCCAGCAGCTTGGGGTCGGGGTCAGAGACCCAGTACTTC.